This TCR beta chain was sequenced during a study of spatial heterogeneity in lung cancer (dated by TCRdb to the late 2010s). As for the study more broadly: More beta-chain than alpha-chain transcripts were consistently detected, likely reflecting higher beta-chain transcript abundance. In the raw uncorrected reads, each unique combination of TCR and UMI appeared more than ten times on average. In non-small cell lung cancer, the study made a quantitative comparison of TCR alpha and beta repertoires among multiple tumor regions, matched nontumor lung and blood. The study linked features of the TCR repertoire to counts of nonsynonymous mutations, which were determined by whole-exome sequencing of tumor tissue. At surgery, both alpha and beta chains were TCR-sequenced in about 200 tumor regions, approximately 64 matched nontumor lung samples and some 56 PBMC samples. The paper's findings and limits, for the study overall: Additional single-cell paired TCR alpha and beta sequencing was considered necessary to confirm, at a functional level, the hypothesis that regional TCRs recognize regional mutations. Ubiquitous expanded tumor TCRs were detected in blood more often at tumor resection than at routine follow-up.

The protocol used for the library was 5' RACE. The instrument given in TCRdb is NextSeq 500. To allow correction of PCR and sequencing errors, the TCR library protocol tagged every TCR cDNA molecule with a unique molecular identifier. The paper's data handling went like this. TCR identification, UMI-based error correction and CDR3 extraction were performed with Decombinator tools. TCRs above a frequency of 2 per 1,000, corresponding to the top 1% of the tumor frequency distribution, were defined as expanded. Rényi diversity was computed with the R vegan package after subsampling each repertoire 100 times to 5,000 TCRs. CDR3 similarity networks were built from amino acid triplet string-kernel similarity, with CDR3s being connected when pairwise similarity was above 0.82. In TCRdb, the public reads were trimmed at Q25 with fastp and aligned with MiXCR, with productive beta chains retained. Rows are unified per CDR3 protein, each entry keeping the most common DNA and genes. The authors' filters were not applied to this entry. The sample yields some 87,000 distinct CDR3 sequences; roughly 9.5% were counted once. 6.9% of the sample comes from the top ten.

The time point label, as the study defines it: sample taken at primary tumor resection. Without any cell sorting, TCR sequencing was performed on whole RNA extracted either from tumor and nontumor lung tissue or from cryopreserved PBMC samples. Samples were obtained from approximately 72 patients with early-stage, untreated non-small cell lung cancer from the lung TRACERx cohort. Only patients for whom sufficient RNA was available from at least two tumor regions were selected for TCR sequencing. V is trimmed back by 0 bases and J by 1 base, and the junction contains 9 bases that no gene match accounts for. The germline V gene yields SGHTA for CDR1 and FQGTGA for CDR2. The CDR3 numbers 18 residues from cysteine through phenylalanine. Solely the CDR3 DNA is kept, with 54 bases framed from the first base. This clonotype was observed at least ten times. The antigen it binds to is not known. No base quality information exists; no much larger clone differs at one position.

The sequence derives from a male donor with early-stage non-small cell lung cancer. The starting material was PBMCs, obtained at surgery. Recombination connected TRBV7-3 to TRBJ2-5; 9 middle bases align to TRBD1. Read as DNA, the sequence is TGTGCCAGCAGCTTAACGAGACAGGACAGGGGTCCCCAAGAGACCCAGTACTTC. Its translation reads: CASSLTRQDRGPQETQYF.